The clone carrying this T cell receptor beta chain was seen only a few times. Its antigen is still unknown. Criteria for exclusion of patients were uncontrolled infection, other autoimmune disease, pregnancy or lactation. Clinicians diagnosed patients from clinical symptoms, serum thyroxine and TRAb, thyroid ultrasound and orbital computed tomography. The data stem from a study of T cells in Graves' hyperthyroidism and ophthalmopathy. CDR3 length: 15 residues. V lost 3 bases to trimming and J lost 11 bases, with 21 bases between them. Germline values: CDR1 KGHDR, CDR2 SFDVKD. General study points: Ophthalmopathy was separated from stable hyperthyroidism by a 13 V-J model. Expanded thyroid clonotypes (above 0.001) were mostly also found in blood.

Amplified regions were TCR beta CDR3 sequences from RNA transcripts. The HTBI primer set was used in a first-round RT-PCR of the TCR CDR3. A single record per CDR3 protein comes from TCRdb applying MiXCR to the multiplex PCR reads. The sample shows fewer than 650,000 distinct CDR3 sequences, 40% to 50% of them seen only once. This TCR was recovered from an adult woman with Graves' disease, either hyperthyroidism or ophthalmopathy (not recorded which). The sequencing sample was made of peripheral blood or thyroid tissue (not recorded which). The chain couples TRBV24-1 to TRBJ1-1, with unresolved D. The CDR3 DNA reads TGTGCCACCAGTGATCCCGGACGGCCCTCGGGTTTGGCTTTCTTT. Protein sequence: CATSDPGRPSGLAFF.